Listed below are T cell receptor beta chains from one sample, sequenced in a study of regulatory T cells in long-lasting Graves disease. A single record per CDR3 protein comes from TCRdb applying MiXCR to the multiplex PCR reads. The sample contains 550,000 to 650,000 distinct CDR3 sequences, about 16% of which appear only once. The sample was also reused in another study, on T cells in Graves' hyperthyroidism and ophthalmopathy.

This material consisted of peripheral blood mononuclear cells (PBMCs), taken at new diagnosis, from a patient treated with antithyroid drugs. The receptors derive from a young man with Graves disease. Each CDR3 is given with its conserved first and last residue. D genes are given only for firm matches. Not every row has a clone size; where given, it reads once, few, many or a size class.

J gene: TRBJ2-7; V gene: TRBV5-1; D gene: TRBD1; clone size: few; CDR3 DNA: TGCGCCAGTACTTCCGGGACAGGGCTTCAAGAGCAGTACTTC; CDR3 protein: CASTSGTGLQEQYF
J gene: TRBJ1-4; V gene: TRBV7-9; D gene: -; clone size: -; CDR3 DNA: TGTGCCAGCAGCGCCTGGGGGACTAATGAAAAACTGTTTTTT; CDR3 protein: CASSAWGTNEKLFF
J gene: TRBJ2-7; V gene: TRBV9; D gene: TRBD1; clone size: few; CDR3 DNA: TGTGCCAGCAGCGGGGGACAGGATTTTTCCTACGAGCAGTACTTC; CDR3 protein: CASSGGQDFSYEQYF
J gene: TRBJ2-1; V gene: TRBV28; D gene: -; clone size: many; CDR3 DNA: TGTGCCAGCAGTAGAGGCCCCTCCTACAATGAGCAGTTCTTC; CDR3 protein: CASSRGPSYNEQFF
J gene: TRBJ1-6; V gene: TRBV30; D gene: -; clone size: once; CDR3 DNA: TGTGCCTGGAGTCCCAGGAGGGTTTCACCCCTCCACTTT; CDR3 protein: CAWSPRRVSPLHF
J gene: TRBJ2-5; V gene: TRBV20-1; D gene: -; clone size: -; CDR3 DNA: TGCAGTGCATCTCAACCGGGGAGACAAGAGACCCAGTACTTC; CDR3 protein: CSASQPGRQETQYF
J gene: TRBJ1-2; V gene: TRBV5-1; D gene: TRBD1; clone size: -; CDR3 DNA: TGCGCCAGCAGCCTCACACAAAATACAGGGGGCGATGGCTACACCTTC; CDR3 protein: CASSLTQNTGGDGYTF
J gene: TRBJ1-1; V gene: TRBV29-1; D gene: -; clone size: few; CDR3 DNA: TGCAGCGTTGGTAGGGGGGACACTGAAGCTTTCTTT; CDR3 protein: CSVGRGDTEAFF
J gene: TRBJ2-5; V gene: TRBV20-1; D gene: -; clone size: many; CDR3 DNA: TGCAGTGCTAAAAGACCGGGACGTCGGCAAGAGACCCAGTACTTC; CDR3 protein: CSAKRPGRRQETQYF
J gene: TRBJ2-3; V gene: TRBV12-5; D gene: -; clone size: -; CDR3 DNA: TGTGCTAGTGGTTTGGTCGGGAGTATGGGCACAGATACGCAGTATTTT; CDR3 protein: CASGLVGSMGTDTQYF
J gene: TRBJ2-7; V gene: TRBV6-2/TRBV6-3; D gene: -; clone size: few; CDR3 DNA: TGTGCCAGCGCAGCCGCCAGTTCCTACGAGCAGTACTTC; CDR3 protein: CASAAASSYEQYF
J gene: TRBJ2-6; V gene: TRBV6-4; D gene: TRBD1; clone size: -; CDR3 DNA: TGCGCCAGCTCCGGGACAGGGGAACTCTCTGGGGCCAACGTCCTGACTTTC; CDR3 protein: CASSGTGELSGANVLTF
J gene: TRBJ2-2; V gene: TRBV29-1; D gene: -; clone size: few; CDR3 DNA: TGCAGCGTTAGGGACACCGGTTGGAACACCGGGGAGCTGTTTTTT; CDR3 protein: CSVRDTGWNTGELFF
J gene: TRBJ1-2; V gene: TRBV3-1; D gene: TRBD1; clone size: -; CDR3 DNA: TGTGCCAGCAGCCGACCGGGACAGTTATTCTATGGCTACACCTTC; CDR3 protein: CASSRPGQLFYGYTF
J gene: TRBJ1-2; V gene: TRBV5-6; D gene: TRBD1; clone size: -; CDR3 DNA: TGTGCCAGCAGCGAGGGGGCCACCGGACCTAACTATGGCTACACCTTC; CDR3 protein: CASSEGATGPNYGYTF
J gene: TRBJ2-7; V gene: TRBV10-2; D gene: -; clone size: -; CDR3 DNA: TGCGCCAGCAGTGAGTATGGTCGTAGTGGGGATCTTTCGTACGAGCAGTACTTC; CDR3 protein: CASSEYGRSGDLSYEQYF